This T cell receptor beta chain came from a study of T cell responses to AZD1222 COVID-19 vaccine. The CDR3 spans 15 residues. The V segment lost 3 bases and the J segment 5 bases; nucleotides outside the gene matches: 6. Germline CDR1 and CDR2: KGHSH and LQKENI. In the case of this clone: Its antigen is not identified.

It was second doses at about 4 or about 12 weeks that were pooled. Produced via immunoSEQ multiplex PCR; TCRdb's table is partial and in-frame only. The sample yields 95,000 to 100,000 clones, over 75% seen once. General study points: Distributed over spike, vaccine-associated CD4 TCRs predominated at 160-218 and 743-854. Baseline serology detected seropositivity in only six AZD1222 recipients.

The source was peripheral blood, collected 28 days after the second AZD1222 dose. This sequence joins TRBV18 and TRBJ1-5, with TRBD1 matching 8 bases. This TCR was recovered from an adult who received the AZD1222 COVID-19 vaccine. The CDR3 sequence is CASSPTGVSYQPQHF. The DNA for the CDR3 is TGTGCCAGCTCACCGACAGGGGTCTCTTATCAGCCCCAGCATTTT.